This TCR beta chain emerged from a study of blood T cell repertoires in COVID-19. Overall study context: The United States, Italy and Spain supplied acute and convalescent COVID-19 samples. T cells, B-cell-depleted T cells, or PBMCs supplied cDNA or gDNA.

In the original analysis: Using reference gene primer amplification, nucleated cell counts were estimated. TCRdb's copy holds only in-frame clones and misses some; the assay was immunoSEQ multiplex PCR. The V and J calls and the clone size are those of that table, but D and trimming were determined from the DNA. The sample consists of about 140,000 clones, approximately 89% of them appearing once. Germline lookup yields CDR1 MNHEY and CDR2 SVGAGI. V lost 6 bases and J lost 9; bases outside the gene matches: 13. The CDR3 is made up of 14 amino acids. This TCR was recovered from a woman between 50 and 59 years old with acute or convalescent COVID-19. The source material was peripheral blood. This chain joins TRBV6-5 and TRBJ1-1, with 7 bases identical to TRBD1. The CDR3 sequence is CASRAGQPNGKAFF. CDR3 in DNA: TGTGCCAGCAGGGCGGGACAGCCAAATGGAAAAGCTTTCTTT.